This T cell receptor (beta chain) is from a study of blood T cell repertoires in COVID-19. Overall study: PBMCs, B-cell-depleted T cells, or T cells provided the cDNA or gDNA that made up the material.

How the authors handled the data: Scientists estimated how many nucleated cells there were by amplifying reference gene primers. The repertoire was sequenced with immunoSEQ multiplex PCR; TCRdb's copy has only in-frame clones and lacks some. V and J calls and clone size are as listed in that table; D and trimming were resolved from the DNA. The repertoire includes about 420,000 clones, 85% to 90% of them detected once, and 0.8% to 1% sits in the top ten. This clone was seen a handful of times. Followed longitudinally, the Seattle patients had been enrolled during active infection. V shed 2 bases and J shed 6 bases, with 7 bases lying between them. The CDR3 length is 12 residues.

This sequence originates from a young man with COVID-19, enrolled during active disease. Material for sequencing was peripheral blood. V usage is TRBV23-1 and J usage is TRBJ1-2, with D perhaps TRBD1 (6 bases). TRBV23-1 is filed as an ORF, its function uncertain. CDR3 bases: TGCGCCAGCAGTCAACAGGGGCATGGCTACACCTTC. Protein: CASSQQGHGYTF.